This TCR beta chain was observed in a study of naive and memory T cell subsets. Trimming cost V 2 bases and J 7 bases; bases outside gene matches: 5. The CDR3 is made up of 14 amino acids. CDR1 and CDR2 from the germline V gene are MGHRA and YSYEKL. Both TRBC1 and TRBC2 were covered by a beta constant-region primer of two equimolar oligonucleotides. Ligated cDNA was amplified by four rounds of PCR with nested alpha and beta constant-region primers and SP2. Via MiXCR, TCRdb re-called the UMI-ligation and nested PCR reads, giving one row per CDR3 protein. The sample shows roughly 130,000 distinct CDR3 sequences, approximately 37% of them seen only once.

The sample comprised central memory CD4+ T cells from blood. The receptor comes from a human donor in good health. The V and J genes are TRBV4-1 and TRBJ1-2, with TRBD1 matching 9 bases. The CDR3 coding sequence is TGCGCCAGCAGCCAATCGGACAGGGGCTTTGGCTACACCTTC. This codes for CASSQSDRGFGYTF.